This passage covers 3 T cell receptor beta chains from one sample sequenced in a study of patients and donors after allogeneic stem cell transplantation. One entry per CDR3 protein, called by TCRdb with MiXCR from the RT-PCR reads. The table includes 7,000 to 9,000 distinct CDR3 sequences, approximately 10% detected once. The sequenced material came from blood, either unsorted or a sorted T cell fraction (not recorded which). The receptor source for this set is a human donor who was either an allogeneic HSCT recipient or a stem cell or donor lymphocyte infusion donor (not recorded which). It is not recorded whose cells these are; they may come from a transplant donor.

The table lists this clonotype with many counts. The CDR3: CASSQVGEQYF. CDR3 bases: TGTGCCAGCAGCCAAGTGGGGGAGCAGTACTTC. The chain combines TRBV3-1 with TRBJ2-7, with D unclear. The CDR3 extends over 11 amino acids. V lost 1 base and J lost 7, with 5 bases in between. In germline, CDR1 is LGHDT, CDR2 YNNKEL (reference sequence).

This clonotype has at least ten counts. The chain is built from TRBV27 and TRBJ2-1; D gene uncertain. CDR3 size: 15 residues. Trimming pared 5 bases from V and 0 bases from J, leaving 11 bases between. Germline CDR1 is MNHEY and CDR2 is SMNVEV (reference sequence). The CDR3 protein is CASSPPKSSYNEQFF. The CDR3 coding sequence is TGTGCCAGCAGTCCCCCAAAGAGCTCCTACAATGAGCAGTTCTTC.

This clonotype was seen more than once but under ten times. The CDR3 is CATSRDGTGGLNTEAFF. The CDR3, as DNA: TGTGCCACCAGCAGAGATGGGACAGGGGGCTTGAACACTGAAGCTTTCTTT. The genes are TRBV15 and TRBJ1-1, with TRBD1 identical over 12 bases. There are 17 residues in the CDR3. In germline, CDR1 is LNHNV, CDR2 YYDKDF (reference sequence). Trimming cost V 0 bases and J 0 bases; bases outside gene matches: 2.